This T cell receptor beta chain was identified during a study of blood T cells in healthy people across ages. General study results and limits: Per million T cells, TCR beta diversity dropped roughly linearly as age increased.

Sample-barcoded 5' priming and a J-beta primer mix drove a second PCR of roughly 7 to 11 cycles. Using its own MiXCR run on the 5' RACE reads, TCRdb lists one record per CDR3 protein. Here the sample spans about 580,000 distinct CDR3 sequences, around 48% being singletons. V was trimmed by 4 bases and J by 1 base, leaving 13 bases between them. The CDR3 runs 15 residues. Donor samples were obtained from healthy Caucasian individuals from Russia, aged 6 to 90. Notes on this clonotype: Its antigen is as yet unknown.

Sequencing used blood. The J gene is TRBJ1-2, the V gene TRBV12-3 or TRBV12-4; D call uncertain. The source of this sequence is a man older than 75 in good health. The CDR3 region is CASSSPPRSNYGYTF. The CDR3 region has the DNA TGTGCCAGCAGTTCCCCCCCGCGGAGTAACTATGGCTACACCTTC.